The 9 T cell receptor beta chains listed next were all sequenced from one sample in a study of CD8+CD57+ T cells in acquired aplastic anemia. CDR3 and TCR beta VDJ profiling relied on genomic DNA as the template. In TCRdb, the reads were re-called with MiXCR into one record per CDR3 protein. The sample has some 200,000 distinct CDR3 sequences; 34% are singletons. The source material was sorted CD4+, CD8+, or CD8+CD57+ T cells (not recorded which) from PBMCs. Source of these receptors: a human donor in good health, serving as a control.

The CDR3 DNA follows: TGTGCCAGCAGCTTAGTGGACAGGTTAAATTCACCCCTCCACTTT. Its translation: CASSLVDRLNSPLHF. This sequence joins TRBV7-9 and TRBJ1-6; the match to TRBD1 covers 7 bases. The CDR3 sequence is 15 residues long. Germline CDR1 and CDR2: SEHNR and FQNEAQ (reference sequence). Trimming took 1 base from V and 7 from J; bases not matched to a gene: 4.

The gene calls are TRBV4-2 and TRBJ2-7; 14 nucleotides line up with TRBD2. V shed 4 bases and J 4 bases; nucleotides not matched to a gene: 12. Per the germline V gene, CDR1 is LGHNA and CDR2 is YNFKEQ. There are 18 residues in the CDR3. The CDR3 is CASSLRRVGLAGDYEQYF. CDR3 nucleotides: TGTGCCAGCAGCCTAAGACGTGTGGGACTAGCGGGAGATTACGAGCAGTACTTC.

This clonotype was observed at least ten times. The chain couples TRBV5-6 to TRBJ1-5; no firm D call. CDR3 size: 16 residues. The germline V gene encodes CDR1 SGHDT and CDR2 YYEEEE. The V end was cut by 3 bases, the J end by 0 bases, with 13 bases between. CDR3 protein: CASSSWQRNSNQPQHF. CDR3 nucleotide sequence: TGTGCCAGCAGCTCGTGGCAGCGGAATAGCAATCAGCCCCAGCATTTT.

This chain connects TRBV20-1 to TRBJ2-1; TRBD2 aligns across 10 bases. Germline CDR1 DFQATT, CDR2 SNEGSKA (reference sequence). The CDR3 length is 15 residues. Unmatched junction bases numbered 8, after V lost 3 bases and J lost 6 bases. The CDR3 coding sequence is TGCAGTGCTAGCCCTTGGACTAGCGGATTCAATGAGCAGTTCTTC. Protein: CSASPWTSGFNEQFF.

This clonotype came up many times. J is TRBJ1-2 and V is TRBV2, with D possibly matching TRBD1 (6 bases). Deletions cut 9 bases from V and 0 bases from J, with 17 bases between. The CDR3 has 15 amino acids. CDR1 is SNHLY and CDR2 is FYNNEI in the germline V gene. This chain's CDR3 is CASIRQETPNYGYTF. The CDR3, as DNA: TGTGCCAGTATTCGACAGGAGACACCTAACTATGGCTACACCTTC.

The table lists this clonotype with many counts. The genes are TRBV12-3 or TRBV12-4 and TRBJ1-2; no reliable D call. The V end was cut by 3 bases, the J end by 9 bases, with 11 bases between. CDR3 length: 12 residues. The CDR3 region is CASSLLGRRYTF. The CDR3 DNA follows: TGTGCCAGCAGTTTGCTGGGGAGGCGCTACACCTTC.

At least ten counts were recorded for this clonotype. The genes are TRBV29-1 and TRBJ1-2, with TRBD1 as a possible D gene (5 bases). Between the trimmed V and J ends, which lost 4 bases and 4 bases, there was a span of 10 bases. CDR1 and CDR2 (germline): SQVTM, ANQGSEA. The CDR3 covers 12 residues. The CDR3: CSVGAGTYGYTF. The CDR3 DNA follows: TGCAGCGTTGGGGCAGGGACCTATGGCTACACCTTC. The full variable domain, in which reference TRBV29-1 and TRBJ1-2 provide the parts outside the CDR3, is SAVISQKPSRDICQRGTSLTIQCQVDSQVTMMFWYRQQPGQSLTLIATANQGSEATYESGFVIDKFPISRPNLTFSTLTVSNMSPEDSSIYLCSVGAGTYGYTFGSGTRLTVV.

This clonotype came up many times. CDR3 residues: CASSRRAGRLYEQYF. CDR3 nucleotide sequence: TGTGCCAGCAGCCGCCGGGCAGGGAGATTGTACGAGCAGTACTTC. The V gene is TRBV6-1, the J gene TRBJ2-7; possibly TRBD1 or TRBD2 for D (5 bases each). V lost 6 bases, J lost 4 bases, and 19 bases lay in between. CDR1 MNHNS and CDR2 SASEGT come from the germline V gene. The CDR3 spans 15 residues.

This clonotype came up many times. This chain uses TRBV12-3 or TRBV12-4 with TRBJ2-7; possibly TRBD2 for D (6 bases). The V end was cut by 2 bases, the J end by 1 base, with 9 bases between. The length of the CDR3 is 14 residues. The CDR3 region has the DNA TGTGCCAGCAGTTTACGGAGGGGTTCCTACGAGCAGTACTTC. Translating gives CASSLRRGSYEQYF.